This T cell receptor beta chain was documented in a study of blood T cell repertoires in COVID-19 (dated by TCRdb to 2018 to 2021). Regarding the complete study: Samples from collaborators originated in the United States, Italy and Spain and spanned both the acute and convalescent phases of COVID-19. The samples were drawn from two sources: the first 160 participants of the ongoing ImmuneRACE study, and fewer than 1,500 subjects contributed by 6 global collaborators. Sample metadata almost always included a de-identified subject ID, COVID-19 status, age in years and sex. Subjects who had been exposed to COVID-19, were actively infected with it, or had recovered from it provided the deeply sampled blood TCRbeta repertoires that made up the dataset. A freely available public database, intended as a resource for researchers studying the immune response to SARS-CoV-2, is where the repertoires were released. The material from the prospective study consisted of cDNA or gDNA derived from T cells, B-cell-depleted T cells, or PBMCs. Where HLA class I and class II types were available, the types were taken from metadata supplied by the sample provider, not from assay-based typing.

TCRbeta CDR3 regions were amplified from genomic DNA using the immunoSEQ Assay, a bias-controlled multiplex PCR. In the source study's methods: Within the assay, amplification of reference gene primers was used to estimate how many nucleated cells each sample contained. To quantify the absolute abundance of each unique TCRbeta CDR3 rearrangement, sequence reads were collapsed and filtered. For each sample, productive Simpson clonality was calculated as the square root of Simpson's diversity index over productive rearrangements. The immuneACCESS repertoire file appears here via TCRdb, limited to in-frame rearrangements. These files lack a portion of the clones; in checked studies, under half of the deficit traces to unresolved V genes, and the cause of the others is not known. V and J calls and clone size are those listed in that table; D and trimming were worked out from the DNA. Counted in this sample were approximately 200,000 clones; around nine tenths of them appeared once. The top ten clonotypes cover 3.7% of the sample.

Notes on this clone: Its cognate antigen has yet to be identified. Qualities for individual bases were not recorded, and no much larger clone is one base off.

Participants in the prospective study were enrolled through a virtual design, were aged roughly 18 to 100 years, and lived in 20 to 30 United States geographic areas. In the prospective study, participants were assigned to cohorts based on the clinical history participants reported in a screening survey and a study questionnaire. Exposed participants had been in contact, within 2 weeks of entering the study, with a person who had a PCR-confirmed or clinician-diagnosed case of COVID-19. In the prospective study, mobile phlebotomists collected whole blood, serum and a nasopharyngeal or oropharyngeal swab from each participant. Prospective study participants could optionally give additional blood draws and questionnaires over a roughly two-month period. Blood samples from the prospective study were shipped frozen or at room temperature prior to DNA extraction. The paper's findings and limits, for the study overall: Clinical and demographic metadata were provided uncurated, with the amount varying by source and participant.

From V the trimming removes 6 bases and from J it removes 4 bases, while the gene matches leave 6 bases of the junction unaccounted for. Inclusive of the bounding cysteine and phenylalanine, the CDR3 is 15 residues long. Solely the CDR3 DNA is kept, with 45 bases framed from the first base. The germline V gene yields MDHEN for CDR1 and SYDVKM for CDR2. This receptor was taken from a woman between 25 and 40 years old who had been exposed to COVID-19. The chain joins TRBV28 to TRBJ2-1; 10 bases in between match TRBD2. Sequencing was carried out using PBMCs or T cells enriched from blood (not recorded which). CDR3 region: CASSFTSGEYNEQFF. The nucleotides read TGTGCCAGCAGCTTCACTAGCGGGGAATACAATGAGCAGTTCTTC.